What follows describes a single T cell receptor beta chain. In this sample, this clonotype turned up a few times. No antigen is known for it. No base quality information exists; no much larger clone differs at one position. The germline V gene provides CDR1 KGHDR and CDR2 SFDVKD. Including the terminal cysteine and phenylalanine, the CDR3 comprises 17 residues. The only DNA kept is the CDR3, 51 bases in frame from the first base. The V and J ends are trimmed by 5 bases and 1 base, leaving 20 bases between them. Donors were a few dozen systemically healthy Caucasian individuals from Russia aged 6 to 90 years. Roughly 10 milliliters of peripheral blood were collected from each donor into EDTA-treated Vacutainer tubes. Ficoll-Paque density-gradient centrifugation was used to isolate PBMCs, with at least 6.5 million per sample. Trizol reagent was used to extract total RNA from the PBMCs, yielding at least 6 micrograms per sample. For every donor, an aliquot of PBMCs went through flow cytometry to measure the percentages of naive CD45RAhigh/CD27high T cells.

This record comes from a study of blood T cells in healthy people across ages (dated by TCRdb to 2015 to 2017). Background on the whole study: In model experiments, template switching captured roughly one uniquely barcoded TCR beta cDNA molecule for every two T cells. The study measured age-related changes in TCR beta repertoire diversity using deep sequencing normalized with unique cDNA molecular identifiers. To avoid experimental bias, donors of different ages were spread randomly across the sequencing lanes. The study analyzed two additional independent replicas of 1 million unique cDNA reads from the same blood draw for two donors, one aged 18 to 30 and one aged 80 or older. The donors were divided into four age groups: young (average roughly 15 years), middle-aged (about 41), aged (approximately 62) and long-lived (about 80). Results the study describes overall, beyond this receptor: There was a strong correlation between observed TCR beta diversity and the percentage of naive T cells measured by flow cytometry. Compared with the aged group, more naive CD4+ T cells, fewer expanded clones and increased TCR diversity were shown by the long-lived group, suggesting age selection. Because the CMV infection status of the donors was unknown, age-related changes in expanded clonotypes may potentially have been confounded. Estimates of total diversity based on one million sequenced T cells were regarded as lower bounds and as underestimates. As age increased, observed TCR beta diversity per million T cells dropped in a roughly linear way, and a significant reduction was already evident by age 40. Conclusive comparison of naive and antigen-experienced compartments was prevented by the profiling of bulk unsorted PBMCs.

The library relied on 5' RACE. TCRdb lists the instrument as Illumina HiSeq 2500. A second PCR of about 6 to 12 cycles was run with a J-beta primer mix and a sample-barcoded 5' primer. A template-switch 5' adaptor carrying 12 random nucleotides introduced a unique molecular identifier onto each TCR beta cDNA molecule. At least 3 million CDR3-containing paired-end reads were obtained from each sample. All of the RNA was converted into first-strand cDNA using the Mint cDNA synthesis kit, with a TRBC-specific oligonucleotide serving as the primer. After uracil-DNA glycosylase treatment, a first 18-cycle PCR used universal primers M1SS and BC2_uni_R on all cDNA. On the authors' methods: For normalization, 1 million high-quality reads were randomly selected from each sample, with every read carrying a distinct molecular identifier. Instead of being binned into consensus sequences, reads with shared molecular identifiers were discarded. MiTCR, set to a Q25 quality threshold and the strictest error-elimination algorithm, was used for CDR3 identification, clonotype clustering and error correction. A nonparametric unseen species model using Euler transformation provided a lower-bound estimate of total TCR beta diversity. In TCRdb, the public reads were trimmed at Q25 with fastp and aligned with MiXCR, with productive beta chains retained. Every distinct CDR3 protein forms one entry, paired with its most common genes and DNA. The V and J calls were determined by TCRdb, not by the authors. In this sample the table shows approximately 1,000,000 distinct CDR3 sequences, less than 50% of which occur a single time. The ten largest clones capture about 20% of the sample.

The source is a woman aged 60-70 years in good health. The V gene is TRBV24-1 and the J gene is TRBJ2-7, and TRBD1 may be the D gene, going by 8 matching bases. The specimen sequenced was blood. The bases read TGTGCCACCAGTGGACCCGAGATACAGGGGGGGTCCTACGAGCAGTACTTC. It translates to CATSGPEIQGGSYEQYF.